A selection of T cell receptor beta chains follows, all from one sample in a study of T-cell memory formation after mild COVID-19. TCRdb processed the 5' RACE reads anew with MiXCR; each CDR3 protein has one entry. The data contain about 190,000 distinct CDR3 sequences, roughly a fifth of them singletons. The source material was PBMCs or a T cell subset sorted from them (not recorded which). All receptors derive from an adult woman who had mild COVID-19 (a few samples of this study predate the infection). Cell type and time point are not known. CDR3s include the opening cysteine and the closing phenylalanine or tryptophan. Fields, in order: V gene, J gene, clone size, D gene, CDR3 DNA, CDR3 protein. The D gene is left open where the match is weak. Rows give clone size only sometimes, using once, few, many, or a class for an expanded clone.

V: TRBV5-6; J: TRBJ2-1; size: few; D: .; DNA: TGTGCCAGCAGCTTGGGGGGGCAAAGGGAGCAGTTCTTC; CDR3: CASSLGGQREQFF
V: TRBV27; J: TRBJ1-2; size: .; D: .; DNA: TGTGCCAGCAGTTTTTCCGGATTCTATGGCTACACCTTC; CDR3: CASSFSGFYGYTF
V: TRBV7-9; J: TRBJ1-5; size: few; D: TRBD1; DNA: TGTGCCAGCAGCGAAGGGGGCCGCAATCAGCCCCAGCATTTT; CDR3: CASSEGGRNQPQHF
V: TRBV25-1; J: TRBJ2-7; size: .; D: TRBD2; DNA: TGTGCCGCAACTAGCGGGGGGCCCGAGAACGAGCAGTACTTC; CDR3: CAATSGGPENEQYF
V: TRBV10-3; J: TRBJ2-7; size: few; D: .; DNA: TGTGCCATCAGTGTACAGGAGTCAACCTACGAGCAGTACTTC; CDR3: CAISVQESTYEQYF
V: TRBV7-9; J: TRBJ1-2; size: few; D: TRBD1; DNA: TGTGCCAGCAGCCCATACCCCGGTACAGGGGGCGCCGGACATGGCTACACCTTC; CDR3: CASSPYPGTGGAGHGYTF
V: TRBV11-2; J: TRBJ1-1; size: .; D: .; DNA: TGTGCCAGCAGCTTAGATGCAGTAAACACTGAAGCTTTCTTT; CDR3: CASSLDAVNTEAFF
V: TRBV19; J: TRBJ2-1; size: .; D: .; DNA: TGTGCCAGTAGTATTACGGCTTACAATGAGCAGTTCTTC; CDR3: CASSITAYNEQFF
V: TRBV9; J: TRBJ2-1; size: .; D: TRBD2; DNA: TGTGCCAGCAGCGCTAGCGGGAGTCTATACAATGAGCAGTTCTTC; CDR3: CASSASGSLYNEQFF
V: TRBV20-1; J: TRBJ1-6; size: .; D: TRBD1; DNA: TGCAGTGCGGCCCGACAGGGCTCAAATTCACCCCTCCACTTT; CDR3: CSAARQGSNSPLHF
V: TRBV29-1; J: TRBJ2-1; size: .; D: .; DNA: TGCAGCGTTGAACCCCCCGGCAGGGGAACCCTCAATGAGCAGTTCTTC; CDR3: CSVEPPGRGTLNEQFF
V: TRBV7-2; J: TRBJ1-1; size: few; D: .; DNA: TGTGCCAGCAGCGCGCGGGGGCAGGGGCTCACTGAAGCTTTCTTT; CDR3: CASSARGQGLTEAFF
V: TRBV30; J: TRBJ2-5; size: .; D: .; DNA: TGTGCCTGGAGTGTATGGACGACCCAAGAGACCCAGTACTTC; CDR3: CAWSVWTTQETQYF
V: TRBV30; J: TRBJ2-7; size: .; D: .; DNA: TGTGCCTGGAGTTCGGGGCCCCCCTCCTACGAGCAGTACTTC; CDR3: CAWSSGPPSYEQYF
V: TRBV12-3/TRBV12-4; J: TRBJ1-1; size: .; D: TRBD1; DNA: TGTGCCAGCCGCCAGGGGGCTTCTGAAGCTTTCTTT; CDR3: CASRQGASEAFF
V: TRBV15; J: TRBJ2-1; size: few; D: .; DNA: TGTGCCACCAGCACGGGTTACAATGAGCAGTTCTTC; CDR3: CATSTGYNEQFF
V: TRBV4-1; J: TRBJ2-1; size: .; D: TRBD2; DNA: TGCGCCAGCAGCCACCGCCCGGGACTAGCAGTCGATGAGCAGTTCTTC; CDR3: CASSHRPGLAVDEQFF
V: TRBV12-3/TRBV12-4; J: TRBJ1-2; size: .; D: .; DNA: TGTGCCAGCAGTTGGGCAGGGGAAGCGGATGGCTACACCTTC; CDR3: CASSWAGEADGYTF
V: TRBV5-1; J: TRBJ2-7; size: few; D: TRBD1; DNA: TGCGCCAGCAGCTTCGGACAGGGGTTCCACGAGCAGTACTTC; CDR3: CASSFGQGFHEQYF
V: TRBV9; J: TRBJ2-7; size: few; D: .; DNA: TGTGCCAGCAGCCCCGGCAGGGTCTCCTACGAGCAGTACTTC; CDR3: CASSPGRVSYEQYF
V: TRBV5-1; J: TRBJ1-1; size: few; D: .; DNA: TGCGCCAGCAGCTGGGCGGGGGTTGAAGCTTTCTTT; CDR3: CASSWAGVEAFF
V: TRBV9; J: TRBJ1-1; size: .; D: TRBD1; DNA: TGTGCCAGCAGCGTAGCCCCCATCGGGACAGAGAACACTGAAGCTTTCTTT; CDR3: CASSVAPIGTENTEAFF
V: TRBV4-1; J: TRBJ2-3; size: .; D: TRBD2; DNA: TGCGCCAGCAGGTGGGCGGCTAGCGGGGAAGATACGCAGTATTTT; CDR3: CASRWAASGEDTQYF
V: TRBV7-9; J: TRBJ1-2; size: .; D: .; DNA: TGTGCCAGCAGCTTAGCTCAGGGCGTTGGCTACACCTTC; CDR3: CASSLAQGVGYTF
V: TRBV5-1; J: TRBJ1-1; size: .; D: TRBD1; DNA: TGCGCCAGCAGCCCTGGGGACAGGGAGAACACTGAAGCTTTCTTT; CDR3: CASSPGDRENTEAFF
V: TRBV19; J: TRBJ2-1; size: many; D: .; DNA: TGTGCCAGTAGTGCTGGCGGGGACTACAATGAGCAGTTCTTC; CDR3: CASSAGGDYNEQFF
V: TRBV21-1; J: TRBJ1-2; size: .; D: .; DNA: TGTGCCAGCAGCAAAGATCCCCCCCGGTTTGCCTCTGGCTACACCTTC; CDR3: CASSKDPPRFASGYTF
V: TRBV4-1; J: TRBJ2-5; size: .; D: .; DNA: TGCGCCAGCAGCCAAGAAGGGCGGCGAAAAGAGACCCAGTACTTC; CDR3: CASSQEGRRKETQYF
V: TRBV10-3; J: TRBJ2-3; size: few; D: .; DNA: TGTGCCATCAGTGACAACGGGTGGAGCACAGATACGCAGTATTTT; CDR3: CAISDNGWSTDTQYF
V: TRBV5-1; J: TRBJ2-7; size: .; D: .; DNA: TGCGCCAGCAGCTTGGAAGGTTCCTACGAGCAGTGCTTC; CDR3: CASSLEGSYEQCF
V: TRBV12-3/TRBV12-4; J: TRBJ1-1; size: few; D: TRBD1; DNA: TGTGCCAGCAACTTCGGACAGGGTGGGAACACTGAAGCTTTCTTT; CDR3: CASNFGQGGNTEAFF
V: TRBV2; J: TRBJ2-1; size: .; D: .; DNA: TGTGCCAGCAGGCCGGGCAGGGAGACCTACAATGAGCAGTTCTTC; CDR3: CASRPGRETYNEQFF
V: TRBV27; J: TRBJ1-1; size: few; D: .; DNA: TGTGCCAGCAGGCTAACAGGGAACACTGAAGCTTTCTTT; CDR3: CASRLTGNTEAFF
V: TRBV9; J: TRBJ2-3; size: few; D: .; DNA: TGTGCCAGCAGCGTTGGGAGATCCACAGATACGCAGTATTTT; CDR3: CASSVGRSTDTQYF
V: TRBV9; J: TRBJ1-1; size: .; D: .; DNA: TGTGCCAGCAGCGTCGGGACATCGAACACTGAAGCTTTCTTT; CDR3: CASSVGTSNTEAFF
V: TRBV7-9; J: TRBJ2-1; size: few; D: .; DNA: TGTGCCAGCAGCTTGTATCTTCAGGACCTTGAGCAGTTCTTC; CDR3: CASSLYLQDLEQFF
V: TRBV4-3; J: TRBJ1-2; size: few; D: .; DNA: TGCGCCAGCAGCCAAGACAGCGGAGACTATGGCTACACCTTC; CDR3: CASSQDSGDYGYTF
V: TRBV7-6; J: TRBJ2-1; size: .; D: .; DNA: TGTGCCAGCAGCTTAGGAGGTGGGACTTCCTACAATGAGCAGTTCTTC; CDR3: CASSLGGGTSYNEQFF
V: TRBV12-3/TRBV12-4; J: TRBJ2-4; size: few; D: .; DNA: TGTGCCAGCAGTTTCTATGATAACATTCAGTACTTC; CDR3: CASSFYDNIQYF
V: TRBV27; J: TRBJ2-1; size: .; D: .; DNA: TGTGCCAGCAGTCAGGGAACTATATCCTACAATGAGCAGTTCTTC; CDR3: CASSQGTISYNEQFF
V: TRBV20-1; J: TRBJ1-4; size: few; D: TRBD1; DNA: TGCAGTGCTGCAGGGGGCCGCGATGACGAAAAACTGTTTTTT; CDR3: CSAAGGRDDEKLFF
V: TRBV7-6; J: TRBJ2-7; size: few; D: TRBD1; DNA: TGTGCCAGCAGTTTGGACAGGGCAACCTACGAGCAGTACTTC; CDR3: CASSLDRATYEQYF
V: TRBV20-1; J: TRBJ2-2; size: .; D: .; DNA: TGCAGTGCTTCCCCCATGGTCTTTGATACCGGGGAGCTGTTTTTT; CDR3: CSASPMVFDTGELFF
V: TRBV2; J: TRBJ1-2; size: once; D: .; DNA: TGTGCCAGCAGTAGGTCGGGTCTCCTATATGGCTACACCTTC; CDR3: CASSRSGLLYGYTF
V: TRBV6-6; J: TRBJ2-5; size: .; D: .; DNA: TGTGCCAGCAGTTACTTTCCTCAAGAGACCCAGTACTTC; CDR3: CASSYFPQETQYF
V: TRBV29-1; J: TRBJ2-1; size: .; D: TRBD2; DNA: TGCAGCGTTGGACTAGCGGAGTCCTACAATGAGCAGTTCTTC; CDR3: CSVGLAESYNEQFF